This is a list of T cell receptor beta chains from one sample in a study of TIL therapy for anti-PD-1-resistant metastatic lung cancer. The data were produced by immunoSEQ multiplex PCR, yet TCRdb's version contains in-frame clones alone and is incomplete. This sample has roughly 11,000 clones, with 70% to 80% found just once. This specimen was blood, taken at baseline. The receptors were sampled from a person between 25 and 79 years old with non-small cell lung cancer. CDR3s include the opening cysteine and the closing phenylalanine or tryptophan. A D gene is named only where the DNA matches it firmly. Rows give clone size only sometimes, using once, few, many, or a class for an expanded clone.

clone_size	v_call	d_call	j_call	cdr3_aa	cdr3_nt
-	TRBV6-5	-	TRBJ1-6	CASSSQTGIPLHF	TGTGCCAGCAGTAGTCAAACAGGGATCCCCCTCCACTTT
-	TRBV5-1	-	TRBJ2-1	CASSLVSPVDEQFF	TGCGCCAGCAGCTTGGTTTCCCCTGTGGATGAGCAGTTCTTC
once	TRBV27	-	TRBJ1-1	CASSTYGNTEAFF	TGTGCCAGCAGTACTTATGGGAACACTGAAGCTTTCTTT
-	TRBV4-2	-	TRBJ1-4	CASSQEGGAYPNEKLFF	TGTGCCAGCAGCCAAGAGGGAGGGGCCTACCCTAATGAAAAACTGTTTTTT
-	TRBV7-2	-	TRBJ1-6	CASSIRTGNSPLHF	TGTGCCAGCAGCATACGGACGGGGAATTCACCCCTCCACTTT
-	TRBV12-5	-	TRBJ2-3	CASDRRSGAEYTQYF	TGTGCTAGTGACCGAAGGTCGGGAGCGGAGTATACGCAGTATTTT
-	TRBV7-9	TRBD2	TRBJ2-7	CASRSSGGDEQYF	TGTGCCAGCAGATCATCGGGGGGGGACGAGCAGTACTTC
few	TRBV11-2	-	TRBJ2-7	CASSLTPKLEQYF	TGTGCCAGCAGCTTAACACCAAAGCTCGAGCAGTACTTC
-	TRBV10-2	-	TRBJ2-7	CAIRDVGSSYEQYF	TGCGCCATCAGGGACGTTGGAAGCTCCTACGAGCAGTACTTC
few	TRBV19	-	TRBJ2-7	CASKGGYEQYF	TGTGCCAGTAAGGGGGGCTACGAGCAGTACTTC
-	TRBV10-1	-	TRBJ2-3	CASSIGPRDTQYF	TGCGCCAGCAGTATCGGACCCCGAGATACGCAGTATTTT
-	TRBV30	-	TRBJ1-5	CAWSFDPNQPQHF	TGTGCCTGGAGTTTCGATCCCAATCAGCCCCAGCATTTT
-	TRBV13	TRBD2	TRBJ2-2	CASSPGLAGGPRRTGELFF	TGTGCCAGCAGTCCGGGACTAGCGGGAGGGCCACGGAGAACCGGGGAGCTGTTTTTT
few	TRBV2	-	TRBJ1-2	CASSMTGGYTF	TGTGCCAGCTCAATGACAGGCGGCTACACCTTC
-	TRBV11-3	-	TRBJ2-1	CASSPGQMKFDNEQFF	TGTGCCAGCAGCCCAGGACAGATGAAGTTTGACAATGAGCAGTTCTTC
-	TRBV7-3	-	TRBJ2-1	CASSSIGGEQFF	TGTGCCAGCAGCTCAATAGGGGGTGAGCAGTTCTTC
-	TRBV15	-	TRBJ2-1	CATSRDEWISSYNEQFF	TGTGCCACCAGCAGAGATGAGTGGATCAGCTCCTACAATGAGCAGTTCTTC
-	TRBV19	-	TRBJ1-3	CASSIDPANTIYF	TGTGCCAGTAGTATAGATCCGGCAAACACCATATATTTT
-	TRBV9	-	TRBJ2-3	CASSVAMSTDTQYF	TGTGCCAGCAGCGTAGCCATGAGTACAGATACGCAGTATTTT
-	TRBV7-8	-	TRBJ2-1	CASSRGLAYNEQFF	TGTGCCAGCAGCCGAGGCCTAGCTTACAATGAGCAGTTCTTC
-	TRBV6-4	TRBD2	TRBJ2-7	CASSVLAGTYEQYF	TGTGCCAGCAGTGTCTTAGCGGGGACCTACGAGCAGTACTTC
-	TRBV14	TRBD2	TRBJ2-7	CASSLLAGGSSYEQYF	TGTGCCAGCAGCCTCCTAGCGGGAGGGAGCTCCTACGAGCAGTACTTC
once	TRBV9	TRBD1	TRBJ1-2	CASSVDPTGARWGYTF	TGTGCCAGCAGCGTAGACCCGACAGGGGCAAGATGGGGCTACACCTTC
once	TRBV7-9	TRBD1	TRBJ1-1	CASSYDRGSATEAFF	TGTGCCAGCAGCTACGACAGGGGATCGGCCACTGAAGCTTTCTTT
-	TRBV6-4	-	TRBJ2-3	CASSDSASATTDTQYF	TGTGCCAGCAGTGACTCTGCTAGCGCGACCACAGATACGCAGTATTTT
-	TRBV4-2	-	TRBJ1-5	CASSQTPDGNQPQHF	TGTGCCAGCAGCCAAACGCCCGACGGCAATCAGCCCCAGCATTTT
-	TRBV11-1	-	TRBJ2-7	CASSLGPPATYEQYF	TGTGCCAGCAGCTTAGGCCCCCCTGCCACCTACGAGCAGTACTTC